One and the same sample provided the 5 T cell receptor beta chains below, sequenced in a study of T-cell reconstitution after alpha-beta-depleted transplantation in children. Molecular barcoding with unique molecular identifiers was used for the TCRbeta library. TCRdb fed the PCR reads into MiXCR, producing one record per CDR3 protein. Found here are approximately 520,000 distinct CDR3 sequences, over 25% of them singletons; the top ten hold 2% to 3%. The sequences come from PBMCs from the stem cell graft donor, collected from the stem cell graft. The receptors derive from a human donor who donated a stem cell graft to a child with aplastic anemia.

A few counts support this clonotype. CDR3 residues: CSARDEGFIGYTF. Here the CDR3 DNA reads TGCAGTGCTAGAGACGAAGGGTTTATCGGCTACACCTTC. The V gene is TRBV20-1, the J gene TRBJ1-2, with D uncertain. The CDR3 spans 13 residues. From germline, CDR1 is DFQATT and CDR2 SNEGSKA (reference sequence). Trimming removed 0 bases at V and 8 bases at J, with 13 bases between.

The gene calls are TRBV12-3 or TRBV12-4 and TRBJ2-2, with D hard to call. Trimming removed 7 bases from V and 6 bases from J, with 12 bases in between. CDR3 length: 13 amino acids. The CDR3 reads CASITALSGELFF. DNA for the CDR3: TGTGCCAGCATCACTGCGTTATCCGGGGAGCTGTTTTTT.

The gene calls are TRBV4-3 and TRBJ2-3; 9 nucleotides align to TRBD1. J was trimmed by 6 bases and V by 1 base; bases with no gene match: 11. CDR3 length equals 17 residues. CDR1 and CDR2 from the germline V gene are LGHNA and YSLEER. This chain's CDR3 is CASSQAQQGAAVDTQYF. In DNA form, the CDR3 reads TGCGCCAGCAGCCAAGCTCAACAGGGGGCCGCGGTGGATACGCAGTATTTT.

The gene calls are TRBV29-1 and TRBJ1-1; unclear D gene. The CDR3 contains 13 residues. The ends were cut back, 3 bases at V and 5 bases at J, with 13 bases in the middle. Germline assignment: CDR1 SQVTM and CDR2 ANQGSEA. In nucleotides, the CDR3 is TGCAGCGTTGATCGTGCAGGTCTAACTGAAGCTTTCTTT. As protein: CSVDRAGLTEAFF.

This clonotype was detected only a few times. This sequence joins TRBV5-8 and TRBJ2-7; 7 bases are a match to TRBD1. V trimming: 2 bases; J trimming: 0 bases; junction bases outside the gene matches: 5. The germline V gene encodes CDR1 SGHTS and CDR2 YDEGEE. CDR3 length equals 15 residues. The DNA of the CDR3 is TGTGCCAGCAGCTTCGATCACAGGGGCTCCTACGAGCAGTACTTC. This sequence encodes CASSFDHRGSYEQYF.